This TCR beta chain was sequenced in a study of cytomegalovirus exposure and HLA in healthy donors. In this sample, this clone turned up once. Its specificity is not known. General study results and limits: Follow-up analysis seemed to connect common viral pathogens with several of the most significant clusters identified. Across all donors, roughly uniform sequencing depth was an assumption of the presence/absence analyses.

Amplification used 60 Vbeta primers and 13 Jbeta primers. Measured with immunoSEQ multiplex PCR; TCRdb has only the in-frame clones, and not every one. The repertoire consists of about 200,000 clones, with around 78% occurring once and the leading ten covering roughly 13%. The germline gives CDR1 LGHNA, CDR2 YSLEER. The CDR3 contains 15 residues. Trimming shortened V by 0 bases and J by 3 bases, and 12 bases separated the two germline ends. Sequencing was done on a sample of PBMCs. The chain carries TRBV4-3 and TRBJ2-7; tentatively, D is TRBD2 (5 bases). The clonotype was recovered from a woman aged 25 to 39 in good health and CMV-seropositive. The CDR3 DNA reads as TGCGCCAGCAGCCAAGACGTCTCCGGAGGCTACGAGCAGTACTTC. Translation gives CASSQDVSGGYEQYF.